A selection of T cell receptor beta chains follows, all from one sample in a study of CD8 T cells in ankylosing spondylitis. TCRdb called the 5' RACE reads again in MiXCR, with one record for every CDR3 protein. The profile shows fewer than 500,000 distinct CDR3 sequences, roughly a quarter of them singletons. Source material: blood, either unsorted or a sorted T cell fraction (not recorded which). These receptors all stem from a male donor with ankylosing spondylitis. Both conserved end residues are part of each CDR3. The D gene is left open where the match is weak. Size values are once, few and many counts, or a class for expanded clones, and some rows have none.

size	V	J	D	DNA	CDR3
few	TRBV20-1	TRBJ2-3	NA	TGCAGTGCTATTATCGCGCGGAGCACAGATACGCAGTATTTT	CSAIIARSTDTQYF
NA	TRBV11-2	TRBJ2-5	TRBD2	TGTGCCAGCAGCCCGAGGACTAGCGGGAGGGGAGAGACCCAGTACTTC	CASSPRTSGRGETQYF
NA	TRBV21-1	TRBJ2-5	NA	TGTGCCAGCTTCAAAGCCGGCAGGGCTGGGGCCCAGTACTTC	CASFKAGRAGAQYF
many	TRBV3-1	TRBJ2-1	TRBD1	TGTGCCAGCACCAACCCGGGACAGCCCTATTTCTTC	CASTNPGQPYFF
NA	TRBV7-2	TRBJ2-7	TRBD1	TGTGCCAGCAGCACCCGGACAGGCCCCTACGAGCAGTACTTC	CASSTRTGPYEQYF
NA	TRBV20-1	TRBJ2-3	NA	TGCAGTCATACCCCACAGAGGAGGGTTGACACAGATACGCAGTATTTT	CSHTPQRRVDTDTQYF
NA	TRBV11-2	TRBJ1-1	TRBD1	TGTGCCAGCAGCTCTCGACAGGGGGTCACTGAAGCTTTCTTT	CASSSRQGVTEAFF
NA	TRBV12-3/TRBV12-4	TRBJ2-5	TRBD2	TGTGCCAGCAGTTTTGGGCGGGAGGGCCAGACCCAGTACTTC	CASSFGREGQTQYF
few	TRBV20-1	TRBJ1-6	TRBD1	TGCAGTGCTCCCCGGACAGGGGGTAATTCACCCCTCCACTTT	CSAPRTGGNSPLHF
NA	TRBV29-1	TRBJ2-7	NA	TGCAGCGTTGTTAACAGTTTAAACTACGAGCAGTACTTC	CSVVNSLNYEQYF
NA	TRBV27	TRBJ2-2	NA	TGTGCCAGCACAGCTACCGGGGAGCTGTTTTTT	CASTATGELFF
NA	TRBV5-1	TRBJ2-1	NA	TGCGCCAGCAGCAGCGACACTAACTACAATGAGCAGTTCTTC	CASSSDTNYNEQFF
few	TRBV20-1	TRBJ2-7	NA	TGCAGTGCTAGAGATATTAGGAAGCAATACGAGCAGTACTTC	CSARDIRKQYEQYF
few	TRBV7-2	TRBJ2-7	NA	TGTGCCAGCAGCTTAGCGAGGGGTACGAGCTCCTACGAGCAGTACTTC	CASSLARGTSSYEQYF
NA	TRBV5-1	TRBJ1-5	NA	TGCGCCAGCAGCAGGGACTTGGGGGGCAATCAGCCCCAGCATTTT	CASSRDLGGNQPQHF
once	TRBV2	TRBJ1-5	TRBD1	TGTGCCAGCGGGGACAGGGTCAACAATCAGCCCCAGCATTTT	CASGDRVNNQPQHF
NA	TRBV12-3/TRBV12-4	TRBJ1-2	NA	TGTGCCAGCAGTTTAGGCGCCGGGCCCCTATTC	CASSLGAGPLF
few	TRBV7-8	TRBJ2-7	TRBD1	TGTGCCAGCAGCCTCGGACAGGACAGAGGGCAGTACTTC	CASSLGQDRGQYF
few	TRBV15	TRBJ2-1	NA	TGTGCCACCAGCAGAACCCGATTACAGGGCATCGATGAGCAGTTCTTC	CATSRTRLQGIDEQFF
few	TRBV20-1	TRBJ2-1	TRBD2	TGCAGTGCTAGAGATCCTGGGGCTAGCGGGTACAATGAGCAGTTCTTC	CSARDPGASGYNEQFF
few	TRBV5-1	TRBJ2-1	TRBD2	TGCGCCAGCACCTCAGAAAGCGGGAAGTACAATGAGCAGTTCTTC	CASTSESGKYNEQFF
few	TRBV7-8	TRBJ1-1	NA	TGTGCCAGCAGCTTAAAGGGGTGGATAGGGGGAACTGAAGCTTTCTTT	CASSLKGWIGGTEAFF
NA	TRBV6-5	TRBJ2-2	TRBD1	TGTGCCAGCAGTTTCTCCGGGACAGTCAACACCGGGGAGCTGTTTTTT	CASSFSGTVNTGELFF
NA	TRBV20-1	TRBJ1-6	TRBD1	TGCAGTGCTGGGACAGGCTTCGACTCACCCCTCCACTTT	CSAGTGFDSPLHF
few	TRBV7-2	TRBJ1-6	TRBD1	TGTGCCAGCAGCTTCTCACAGGGGGCTCATAATTCACCCCTCCACTTT	CASSFSQGAHNSPLHF
NA	TRBV5-1	TRBJ1-4	TRBD1	TGCGCCAGCAGCGCGACGGGACAGGGGATAAAACTGTTTTTT	CASSATGQGIKLFF
NA	TRBV29-1	TRBJ1-1	TRBD1	TGCAGCGTGAGCCTGGGACAGGGCACTGAAGCTTTCTTT	CSVSLGQGTEAFF
NA	TRBV7-8	TRBJ2-7	NA	TGTGCCAGCAGCTTATACTCCCCTAGAGGGGTCGAGCAGTACTTC	CASSLYSPRGVEQYF
few	TRBV27	TRBJ1-5	NA	TGTGCCAGCAGTCCGGAGCGCAATCAGCCCCAGCATTTT	CASSPERNQPQHF
NA	TRBV11-2	TRBJ2-1	NA	TGTTCCAGCAGCTTGTCCAGTAGCCGATACAATGAGCAGTTCTTC	CSSSLSSSRYNEQFF
many	TRBV7-9	TRBJ1-2	NA	TGTGCCAGCAGCTTAGGATTCCGGGACCTGATTTACTATGGCTACACCTTC	CASSLGFRDLIYYGYTF
NA	TRBV15	TRBJ2-3	NA	TGTGCCACCAGCAGCAGGCGGGGAACAGATACGCAGTATTTT	CATSSRRGTDTQYF
few	TRBV3-1	TRBJ1-1	NA	TGTGCGAGCAAAACAGGGTCTGAAGCTTTCTTT	CASKTGSEAFF
many	TRBV7-6	TRBJ2-1	NA	TGTGCCAGCAGCTTAGTCCCCCTCGCACAGGGTGAGCAGTTCTTC	CASSLVPLAQGEQFF
NA	TRBV20-1	TRBJ1-5	TRBD1	TGCAGTGCTGGAAGAGTAAACTCCGGGACAGGGAGCAATCAGCCCCAGCATTTT	CSAGRVNSGTGSNQPQHF
NA	TRBV4-2	TRBJ1-2	NA	TGTGCCAGCAGCCAGCGACAGTCTGGCTACACCTTC	CASSQRQSGYTF
NA	TRBV7-9	TRBJ1-5	NA	TGTGCCAGCAGCTTTCCAGGGGCCTCCTCGCCCCAGCATTTT	CASSFPGASSPQHF
NA	TRBV6-1	TRBJ2-1	NA	TGTGCCAGCAGTGAAAGGCCCCATGGGACCTACAATGAGCAGTTCTTC	CASSERPHGTYNEQFF
NA	TRBV5-1	TRBJ1-1	NA	TGCGCCAGCAGCCCACAGGTGAACACTGAAGCTTTCTTT	CASSPQVNTEAFF
few	TRBV4-2	TRBJ1-5	NA	TGTGCCAGCAGCCCTGAAGCGAGGGGAAGATTCAATCAGCCCCAGCATTTT	CASSPEARGRFNQPQHF
many	TRBV7-9	TRBJ1-2	NA	TGTGCCAGCAGCTTAAATAACTATGGCTACACCTTC	CASSLNNYGYTF